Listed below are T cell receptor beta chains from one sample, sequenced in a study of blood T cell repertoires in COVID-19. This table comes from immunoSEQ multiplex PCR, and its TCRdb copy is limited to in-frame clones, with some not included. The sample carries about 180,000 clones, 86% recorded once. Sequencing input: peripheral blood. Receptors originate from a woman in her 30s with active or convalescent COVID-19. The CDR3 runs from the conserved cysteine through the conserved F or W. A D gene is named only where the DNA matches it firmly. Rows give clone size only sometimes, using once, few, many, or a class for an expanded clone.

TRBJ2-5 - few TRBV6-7 CASRRVYQETQYF TGTGCCAGCAGGAGAGTGTACCAAGAGACCCAGTACTTC
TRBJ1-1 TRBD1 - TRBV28 CASTLTGGEYTEAFF TGTGCCAGCACCCTGACAGGGGGCGAGTACACTGAAGCTTTCTTT
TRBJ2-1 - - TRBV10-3 CAIRSFAENEQFF TGTGCCATCAGGAGTTTTGCCGAGAATGAGCAGTTCTTC
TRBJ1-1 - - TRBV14 CASSQDHGAEAFF TGTGCCAGCAGCCAAGATCACGGAGCTGAAGCTTTCTTT
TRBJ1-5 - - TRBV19 CASSPPSRNQPQHF TGTGCCAGTAGTCCCCCTTCTAGAAATCAGCCCCAGCATTTT
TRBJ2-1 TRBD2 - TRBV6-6 CASTGLAGGHYNEQFF TGTGCCAGCACCGGACTAGCGGGAGGGCATTACAATGAGCAGTTCTTC
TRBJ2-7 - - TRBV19 CASSTGAGTVDEQYF TGTGCCAGTAGTACCGGGGCGGGAACTGTGGACGAGCAGTACTTC
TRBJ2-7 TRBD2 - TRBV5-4 CASSWGLAGYEQYF TGTGCCAGCAGCTGGGGACTAGCGGGCTACGAGCAGTACTTC
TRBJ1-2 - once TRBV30 CAWSVGGNNYGYTF TGTGCCTGGAGTGTAGGGGGTAATAACTATGGCTACACCTTC
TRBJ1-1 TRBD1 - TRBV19 CASKEGQGVSEAFF TGTGCCAGTAAAGAAGGACAGGGGGTCTCTGAAGCTTTCTTT
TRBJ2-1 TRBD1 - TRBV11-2 CASSLVPYRDRASNEQFF TGTGCCAGCAGCTTAGTACCCTACCGGGACAGGGCTAGCAATGAGCAGTTCTTC
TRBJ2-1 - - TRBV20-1 CSASRVDYYNEQFF TGCAGTGCTAGTCGGGTAGATTACTACAATGAGCAGTTCTTC
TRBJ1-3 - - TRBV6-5 CASSNGGNTIYF TGTGCCAGCAGTAACGGTGGAAACACCATATATTTT
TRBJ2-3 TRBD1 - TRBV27 CASMDRGTDTQYF TGTGCCAGCATGGACAGGGGGACAGATACGCAGTATTTT
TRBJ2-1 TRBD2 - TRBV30 CAWSVSPTSGVGNEQFF TGTGCCTGGAGTGTATCCCCTACTAGCGGGGTCGGTAATGAGCAGTTCTTC
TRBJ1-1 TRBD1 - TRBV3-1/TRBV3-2 CASSPGKQGVNTEAFF TGTGCCAGCAGCCCAGGGAAACAGGGGGTGAACACTGAAGCTTTCTTT
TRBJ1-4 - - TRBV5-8 CASSPSGSNEKLFF TGTGCCAGCAGCCCCAGTGGTTCTAATGAAAAACTGTTTTTT
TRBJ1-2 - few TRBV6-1 CASSEGAGPYGYTF TGTGCCAGCAGTGAAGGAGCAGGGCCCTATGGCTACACCTTC
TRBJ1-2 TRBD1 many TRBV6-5 CASSEDRGYGYTF TGTGCCAGCAGCGAGGACAGGGGGTATGGCTACACCTTC
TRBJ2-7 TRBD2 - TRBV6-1 CASSEGLAGPYEQYF TGTGCCAGCAGTGAAGGACTAGCGGGCCCCTACGAGCAGTACTTC
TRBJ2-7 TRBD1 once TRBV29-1 CSVDGQGTPYEQYF TGCAGCGTAGACGGACAGGGGACCCCCTACGAGCAGTACTTC
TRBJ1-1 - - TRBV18 CASSQGHSNTEAFF TGTGCCAGCTCGCAGGGACACTCGAACACTGAAGCTTTCTTT
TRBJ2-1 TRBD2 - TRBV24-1 CATSASGLAGGPGFF TGTGCCACCAGTGCTTCGGGACTAGCGGGAGGGCCCGGGTTCTTC
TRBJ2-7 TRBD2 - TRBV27 CASTSWTSGLHSYEQYF TGTGCCAGCACCTCCTGGACTAGCGGGTTACACTCCTACGAGCAGTACTTC
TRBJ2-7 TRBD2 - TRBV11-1 CASSLGLAGAVVQYF TGTGCCAGCAGCTTAGGGCTAGCGGGAGCAGTTGTGCAGTACTTC
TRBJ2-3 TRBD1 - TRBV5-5 CASSPRQGPDTQYF TGTGCCAGCAGCCCGAGACAGGGCCCAGATACGCAGTATTTT
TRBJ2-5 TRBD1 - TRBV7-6 CASSSRQGPQETQYF TGTGCCAGCAGTTCCCGACAGGGGCCCCAAGAGACCCAGTACTTC
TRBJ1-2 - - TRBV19 CASSLGGGYGYTF TGTGCCAGTAGCCTAGGTGGAGGATACGGCTACACCTTC
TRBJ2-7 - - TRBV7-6 CASSITAAGYEQYF TGTGCCAGCAGCATAACGGCAGCGGGCTACGAGCAGTACTTC
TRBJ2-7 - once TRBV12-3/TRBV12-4 CASGASYEQYF TGTGCCAGCGGTGCGAGCTACGAGCAGTACTTC
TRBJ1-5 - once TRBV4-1 CASSQDQGNQPQHF TGCGCCAGCAGCCAAGATCAGGGGAATCAGCCCCAGCATTTT
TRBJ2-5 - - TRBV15 CATSRDAGPSGETQYF TGTGCCACCAGCAGAGATGCGGGACCCTCCGGGGAGACCCAGTACTTC
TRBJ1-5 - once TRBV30 CAWSHPGTYNQPQHF TGTGCCTGGAGTCATCCCGGGACTTACAATCAGCCCCAGCATTTT
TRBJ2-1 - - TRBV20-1 CSARSNEQFF TGCAGTGCCCGTAGTAATGAGCAGTTCTTC
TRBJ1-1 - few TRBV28 CASGTGQDTEAFF TGTGCCAGCGGAACAGGGCAGGACACTGAAGCTTTCTTT
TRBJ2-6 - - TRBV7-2 CASRLTSSGANVLTF TGTGCCAGCAGACTGACTAGCTCTGGGGCCAACGTCCTGACTTTC
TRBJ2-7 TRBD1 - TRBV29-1 CSAVNRDSYEQYF TGCAGCGCCGTAAACCGGGACAGCTACGAGCAGTACTTC
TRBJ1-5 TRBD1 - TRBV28 CASSLWGTGGGRQPQHF TGTGCCAGCAGTTTATGGGGGACAGGGGGAGGTCGGCAGCCCCAGCATTTT
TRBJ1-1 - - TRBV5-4 CASSLVGEGTEAFF TGTGCCAGCAGCTTGGTTGGGGAGGGCACTGAAGCTTTCTTT
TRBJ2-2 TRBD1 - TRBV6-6 CASSLQNRGLTGELFF TGTGCCAGCAGTTTACAAAACAGGGGTTTAACCGGGGAGCTGTTTTTT
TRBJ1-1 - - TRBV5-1 CASSSLMNTEAFF TGCGCCAGCAGCTCCCTTATGAACACTGAAGCTTTCTTT
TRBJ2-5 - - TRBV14 CASSQDGAGWVETQYF TGTGCCAGCAGCCAAGATGGGGCAGGGTGGGTCGAGACCCAGTACTTC
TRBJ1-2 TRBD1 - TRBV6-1 CASSEAGTGPPNYGYTF TGTGCCAGCAGTGAAGCTGGGACAGGGCCCCCTAACTATGGCTACACCTTC
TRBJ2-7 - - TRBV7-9 CASSSVDEQYF TGTGCCAGCAGCAGCGTGGACGAGCAGTACTTC
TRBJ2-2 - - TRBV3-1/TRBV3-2 CASSSRQRSNTGELFF TGTGCCAGCAGCTCCCGGCAGCGTTCGAACACCGGGGAGCTGTTTTTT
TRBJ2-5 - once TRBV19 CASSISGETQYF TGTGCCAGTAGTATAAGCGGGGAGACCCAGTACTTC
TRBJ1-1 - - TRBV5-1 CASSLRPNMNTEAFF TGCGCCAGCAGCTTGCGTCCGAACATGAACACTGAAGCTTTCTTT
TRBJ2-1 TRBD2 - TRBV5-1 CASSPIPGTSGIGEQFF TGCGCCAGCAGCCCGATCCCCGGGACTAGCGGGATTGGTGAGCAGTTCTTC
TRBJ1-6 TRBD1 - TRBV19 CASTGTGHSPLHF TGTGCCAGCACCGGGACAGGGCATTCACCCCTCCACTTT
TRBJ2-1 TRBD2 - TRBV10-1 CASSDSGLAGPYNEQFF TGCGCCAGCAGTGATTCGGGACTAGCGGGGCCGTACAATGAGCAGTTCTTC
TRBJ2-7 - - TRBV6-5 CASSGTSYEQYF TGTGCCAGCAGCGGGACAAGTTACGAGCAGTACTTC
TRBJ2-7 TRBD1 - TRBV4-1 CASSQVGRGRNEQYF TGCGCCAGCAGCCAAGTGGGCAGGGGGAGAAACGAGCAGTACTTC